One sample yielded the 26 T cell receptor beta chains listed below, sequenced in a study of T cells after yellow fever vaccination. TCRdb recomputed calls from the 5' RACE reads with MiXCR, one row per CDR3 protein. The sample includes some 290,000 distinct CDR3 sequences, approximately 12% of them seen just once. The sequences come from CD4+ T cells sorted from PBMCs, collected 45 days after the yellow fever booster vaccination. These TCRs come from a man younger than 35 who received the YFV17D yellow fever vaccine.

The rearrangement uses TRBV5-1 and TRBJ1-4, with 10 nucleotides matching TRBD1. CDR1 is SGHRS, CDR2 YFSETQ, per germline. V trimming: 2 bases; J trimming: 8 bases; junction bases outside the gene matches: 9. The CDR3 has 16 amino acids. This CDR3 reads CASSFEPGQGREKLFF. The CDR3 DNA reads as TGCGCCAGCAGCTTCGAACCGGGACAGGGGAGAGAAAAACTGTTTTTT.

In its sample, this clonotype was seen many times. This chain connects TRBV24-1 to TRBJ2-3; no clear D. V gave up 4 bases and J gave up 2 bases, with 12 bases separating them. The germline CDR1 and CDR2 sequences are KGHDR and SFDVKD. The CDR3 spans 15 residues. The CDR3 nucleotides read TGTGCCACCAGTGACCCTGACCGGATCACAGATACGCAGTATTTT. Translated, it gives CATSDPDRITDTQYF.

This clonotype was picked up a small number of times. The genes are TRBV18 and TRBJ1-1; a weak D match, TRBD1 (5 bases). CDR3 length: 13 amino acids. Germline CDR1 KGHSH, CDR2 LQKENI. V was trimmed by 1 base and J by 6 bases, leaving 9 bases between them. The CDR3 DNA is TGTGCCAGCTCACCACAGGGGTGGGCTGAAGCTTTCTTT. Protein: CASSPQGWAEAFF.

This clonotype was seen only a few times. This chain joins TRBV7-9 and TRBJ1-2; TRBD1 matches 11 bases. J lost 2 bases, V lost 5 bases, and 13 bases had no gene match. Germline values: CDR1 SEHNR, CDR2 FQNEAQ (reference sequence). This CDR3 spans 18 amino acids. The CDR3 DNA follows: TGTGCCAGCAGCCGGACAGGGGGCCCAGGATCGGCCAACTATGGCTACACCTTC. Amino acids: CASSRTGGPGSANYGYTF.

The rearrangement uses TRBV19 and TRBJ1-5, with 8 bases aligning to TRBD1. J lost 6 bases, V lost 1 base, and 5 bases had no gene match. This CDR3 is built from 15 residues. Germline V gene data show CDR1 as LNHDA and CDR2 as SQIVND (reference sequence). CDR3 residues: CASSIGDRRSQPQHF. The CDR3 DNA follows: TGTGCCAGTAGTATAGGGGACAGGAGGTCTCAGCCCCAGCATTTT.

This clonotype was recorded a few times. The gene calls are TRBV5-6 and TRBJ1-1; TRBD1 aligns across 8 bases. CDR3 length: 20 residues. Germline CDR1 is SGHDT and CDR2 is YYEEEE. The V gene end was trimmed by 4 bases and the J gene end by 1 base; junction bases not matched to a gene: 21. The CDR3 nucleotides read TGTGCCAGCAGCCCACCACGGTTGGACAGGGTGTTACGGGGGAACACTGAAGCTTTCTTT. This sequence encodes CASSPPRLDRVLRGNTEAFF.

This clonotype came up a few times. The chain is built from TRBV11-1 and TRBJ2-1; D possibly uses TRBD1 or TRBD2 (6 bases each). The CDR3 length is 14 residues. Germline-derived CDR1 and CDR2 are SGHAT and FQDESV (reference sequence). V dropped 5 bases and J dropped 7 bases, with 15 bases sitting between them. Written as DNA, the CDR3 is TGTGCCAGCAGCGGCACGGGGGCGTGGAATGAGCAGTTCTTC. The encoded protein is CASSGTGAWNEQFF.

The V call is TRBV6-5, the J call TRBJ2-3; TRBD2 agrees at 10 bases. There are 15 residues in the CDR3. V was pared by 6 bases and J by 0 bases, with 3 bases of the junction left unmatched. Germline values: CDR1 MNHEY, CDR2 SVGAGI. CDR3 DNA sequence: TGTGCCAGCAGCAAGCGGGGGGGAAGCACAGATACGCAGTATTTT. Residues: CASSKRGGSTDTQYF.

This chain uses TRBV7-9 with TRBJ2-1; no definite D call. The CDR3 loop spans 14 amino acids. V gave up 2 bases and J gave up 4 bases, with 9 bases separating them. Germline CDR1 reads SEHNR; CDR2 reads FQNEAQ (reference sequence). The CDR3 DNA reads TGTGCCAGCAGCTTAACAGCTGGTTACAATGAGCAGTTCTTC. It yields the protein CASSLTAGYNEQFF. Looking up the rest from reference TRBV7-9 and TRBJ2-1 gives the full variable domain: DTGVSQNPRHKITKRGQNVTFRCDPISEHNRLYWYRQTLGQGPEFLTYFQNEAQLEKSRLLSDRFSAERPKGSFSTLEIQRTEQGDSAMYLCASSLTAGYNEQFFGPGTRLTVL.

The rearrangement joins TRBV7-6 to TRBJ1-1; 8 bases are shared with TRBD1. Germline CDR1 and CDR2: SGHVS and FNYEAQ. With V trimmed by 1 base and J by 8 bases, 3 bases remained unmatched. The CDR3 covers 13 residues. CDR3 coding DNA: TGTGCCAGCAGCTTAGGGGGGGACAGGGAAGCTTTCTTT. This sequence encodes CASSLGGDREAFF.

V gene TRBV7-8 combines with J gene TRBJ1-1; D is uncertain. This CDR3 has 15 amino acids. Germline V lookup: CDR1 SGHVS, CDR2 FQNEAQ. V lost 0 bases to trimming and J lost 4 bases, with 12 bases between them. CDR3 nucleotides: TGTGCCAGCAGCTTAGCTCAAATGGCTTCCACTGAAGCTTTCTTT. Translation gives CASSLAQMASTEAFF. Combining the CDR3 with reference TRBV7-8 and TRBJ1-1 gives the whole variable domain GAGVSQSPRYKVAKRGQDVALRCDPISGHVSLFWYQQALGQGPEFLTYFQNEAQLDKSGLPSDRFFAERPEGSVSTLKIQRTQQEDSAVYLCASSLAQMASTEAFFGQGTRLTVV.

The sample holds a few counts of this clonotype. As DNA, the CDR3 is TGCGCCAGCAGCTTAACCCGATACACCGGGGAGCTGTTTTTT. Residues: CASSLTRYTGELFF. The rearrangement joins TRBV5-1 to TRBJ2-2, with unresolved D. V was clipped by 2 bases and J by 3 bases, with 8 bases between them. Germline CDR1 reads SGHRS; CDR2 reads YFSETQ. The CDR3 covers 14 residues.

This chain links TRBV5-1 with TRBJ1-6; 7 bases align to TRBD1. V lost 0 bases to trimming and J lost 2 bases; unmatched junction nucleotides: 2. Germline loops: CDR1 SGHRS, CDR2 YFSETQ. CDR3 size: 16 residues. The chain's CDR3 is CASSLGGTAYNSPLHF. The CDR3, as DNA: TGCGCCAGCAGCTTGGGGGGGACAGCCTATAATTCACCCCTCCACTTT. Full variable domain (remainder filled in from reference TRBV5-1 and TRBJ1-6): KAGVTQTPRYLIKTRGQQVTLSCSPISGHRSVSWYQQTPGQGLQFLFEYFSETQRNKGNFPGRFSGRQFSNSRSEMNVSTLELGDSALYLCASSLGGTAYNSPLHFGNGTRLTVT.

This rearrangement joins TRBV25-1 to TRBJ2-2; D call uncertain. Deletions cut 5 bases from V and 9 bases from J, with 16 bases between. The CDR3 has 14 amino acids. Germline V gives CDR1 MGHDK, CDR2 SYGVNS. This CDR3 reads CASSPRATGWELFF. The CDR3 bases are TGTGCCAGCAGTCCCCGGGCGACTGGCTGGGAGCTGTTTTTT.

The chain uses TRBV4-1 and TRBJ1-2; D perhaps matches TRBD1 (5 bases). Germline V gives CDR1 MGHRA, CDR2 YSYEKL. CDR3 length equals 15 residues. V lost 5 bases to trimming and J lost 4 bases, with 17 bases between them. The CDR3 here is CASSLYRDGAYGYTF. The CDR3 DNA follows: TGCGCCAGCAGCTTGTACCGGGACGGGGCCTATGGCTACACCTTC.

This clonotype occurred a few times. CDR3 in amino acids: CATSRGAGTKTNEKLFF. The CDR3 bases are TGTGCCACCAGCAGGGGGGCAGGGACGAAGACTAATGAAAAACTGTTTTTT. The chain has TRBV15 and TRBJ1-4, with D perhaps matching TRBD1 (6 bases). V gave up 3 bases and J gave up 2 bases, with 16 bases separating them. This CDR3 spans 17 amino acids. CDR1 and CDR2 from the germline V gene are LNHNV and YYDKDF (reference sequence).

Only a few counts were recorded for this clonotype. This chain connects TRBV4-1 to TRBJ2-4, with 10 bases lining up with TRBD2. V shed 0 bases, J shed 1 base, and the junction held 6 bases outside the gene matches. Germline V gene data show CDR1 as MGHRA and CDR2 as YSYEKL. CDR3 length: 18 residues. CDR3 region: CASSQDGSGGAAKNIQYF. The CDR3 DNA is TGCGCCAGCAGCCAAGACGGAAGCGGGGGGGCGGCCAAAAACATTCAGTACTTC.

The sample holds a few counts of this clonotype. For the CDR3, the DNA is TGTGCCAGCAGGGTACAGTTACTTAGCAATCAGCCCCAGCATTTT. It is translated as CASRVQLLSNQPQHF. The rearrangement uses TRBV4-2 and TRBJ1-5; unclear D gene. Germline V lookup: CDR1 LGHNA, CDR2 YNFKEQ. This CDR3 spans 15 amino acids. The V gene lost 6 bases and the J gene lost 0 bases, with 12 bases spanning the gap.

This clonotype has ten or more counts. The chain links TRBV6-5 to TRBJ1-1, with 10 bases matching TRBD1. V was clipped by 5 bases and J by 1 base; unmatched bases: 1. Germline loops: CDR1 MNHEY, CDR2 SVGAGI. This CDR3 is built from 14 residues. CDR3 sequence reads: CASSRQGANTEAFF. CDR3 bases: TGTGCCAGCAGTCGACAGGGGGCGAACACTGAAGCTTTCTTT.

J is TRBJ1-4 and V is TRBV5-1; TRBD1 matches 9 bases. The trim removed 4 bases at V and 0 bases at J, leaving 4 bases unmatched. Germline CDR1 SGHRS, CDR2 YFSETQ. The CDR3 contains 16 residues. The CDR3 reads CASSRTGAATNEKLFF. The CDR3 coding sequence is TGCGCCAGCAGCCGGACAGGGGCCGCAACTAATGAAAAACTGTTTTTT. The variable domain in full, with the rest retrieved from reference TRBV5-1 and TRBJ1-4, is KAGVTQTPRYLIKTRGQQVTLSCSPISGHRSVSWYQQTPGQGLQFLFEYFSETQRNKGNFPGRFSGRQFSNSRSEMNVSTLELGDSALYLCASSRTGAATNEKLFFGSGTQLSVL.

The V gene is TRBV4-1, the J gene TRBJ2-5; D is ambiguous. The germline CDR1 and CDR2 sequences are MGHRA and YSYEKL. CDR3 length: 16 residues. Trimming shortened V by 1 base and J by 4 bases, and 16 bases separated the two germline ends. The CDR3 sequence: CASSQVGLLGSETQYF. CDR3 in DNA: TGCGCCAGCAGCCAAGTGGGTCTTCTGGGGTCAGAGACCCAGTACTTC.

The V gene is TRBV25-1, the J gene TRBJ1-6; no clear D. Per the germline V gene, CDR1 is MGHDK and CDR2 is SYGVNS. This CDR3 has 14 amino acids. V was pared by 3 bases and J by 9 bases, with 12 bases between. The CDR3 DNA reads as TGTGCCAGCAGTGAGGCCCCAGTAATTTCACCCCTCCACTTT. This translates into CASSEAPVISPLHF. Full variable domain (rest looked up from reference TRBV25-1 and TRBJ1-6): EADIYQTPRYLVIGTGKKITLECSQTMGHDKMYWYQQDPGMELHLIHYSYGVNSTEKGDLSSESTVSRIRTEHFPLTLESARPSHTSQYLCASSEAPVISPLHFGNGTRLTVT.

The rearrangement joins TRBV6-1 to TRBJ1-1; 8 positions agree with TRBD1. V lost 7 bases to trimming and J lost 11 bases; unmatched junction nucleotides: 9. Germline loops: CDR1 MNHNS, CDR2 SASEGT. The CDR3 is 12 residues long. CDR3 residues: CASTGTGLWAFF. The CDR3 DNA reads TGTGCCAGCACCGGGACAGGACTCTGGGCTTTCTTT.

The chain links TRBV7-9 to TRBJ1-1; 10 bases fit TRBD1. CDR1 and CDR2 (germline): SEHNR, FQNEAQ (reference sequence). With V trimmed by 5 bases and J by 9 bases, 9 bases remained unmatched. CDR3 length: 14 residues. The CDR3 here is CASSQPTGGGKAFF. The CDR3 DNA reads as TGTGCCAGCAGCCAACCGACAGGGGGCGGGAAAGCTTTCTTT.

This clonotype appeared many times. This rearrangement joins TRBV5-1 to TRBJ2-3; the D is unclear. The CDR3 covers 18 residues. Between the trimmed V and J ends, which lost 1 base and 2 bases, there was a span of 20 bases. Germline V lookup: CDR1 SGHRS, CDR2 YFSETQ. The CDR3 region is CASSLIVNGRIFTDTQYF. CDR3 DNA sequence: TGCGCCAGCAGCTTGATCGTCAATGGCAGAATCTTCACAGATACGCAGTATTTT.

V is TRBV5-1 and J is TRBJ2-3; TRBD1 aligns across 7 bases. Germline values: CDR1 SGHRS, CDR2 YFSETQ. The length of the CDR3 is 14 residues. V was pared by 4 bases and J by 6 bases, with 8 bases of the junction left unmatched. In DNA, the CDR3 is TGCGCCAGCAGCCGAGGGACAGTGGACGATACGCAGTATTTT. This codes for CASSRGTVDDTQYF.